This entry describes one T cell receptor beta chain. In the authors' methods: Using reference gene primer amplification, nucleated cell counts were estimated. The assay was immunoSEQ multiplex PCR, and TCRdb's table has in-frame clones only and misses some. The V and J calls and clone size are taken from that table; D and trimming were inferred from the DNA. Of tens of thousands of clones in the sample, around 83% are singletons; the top ten hold roughly 3.7%. The data were taken from a study of blood T cell repertoires in COVID-19. Across the whole study: In each case, the material was cDNA or gDNA derived from T cells, B-cell-depleted T cells, or PBMCs.

The length of the CDR3 is 16 residues. With 5 bases clipped from V and 9 bases from J, the junction kept 8 bases outside the gene matches. Germline CDR1 is LNHDA and CDR2 is SQIVND (reference sequence). The source is a man aged 45-65 years with acute or convalescent COVID-19. The specimen was peripheral blood. The J gene is TRBJ2-2, the V gene TRBV19; 14 bases fit TRBD2. The CDR3 reads CASSARLAGGPRELFF. The CDR3 region has the DNA TGTGCCAGTAGTGCCCGACTAGCGGGAGGGCCCAGGGAGCTGTTTTTT.